One sample yielded the 22 T cell receptor beta chains listed below, sequenced in a study of regulatory and conventional T cells in RAG deficiency. Conventional CD4+ T cells were sorted from blood as CD25-low CD127-high cells. Measured with immunoSEQ multiplex PCR; TCRdb has only the in-frame clones, and not every one. The sample carries roughly 28,000 clones, roughly 96% recorded once. The same sample was also studied in work on regulatory T cells. This second study says: Amplification used 52 TRBV primers and 13 TRBJ primers.

Sequenced: CD25- CD4+ T cells sorted from blood. These receptors were taken from a human donor in good health.

This clone has only one observation. Here the CDR3 DNA reads TGTGCCAGCAGCTTAGCGGCGGCCACAAACTATGGCTACACCTTC. Translated, it gives CASSLAAATNYGYTF. J is TRBJ1-2 and V is TRBV7-9; D is unclear. CDR1 SEHNR and CDR2 FQNEAQ come from the germline V gene (reference sequence). Trimming left V 0 bases short and J 2 bases short, with 10 bases between. The CDR3 is made up of 15 amino acids.

The chain combines TRBV5-4 with TRBJ2-3; the match to TRBD1 covers 7 bases. In germline, CDR1 is SGHNT, CDR2 YYREEE (reference sequence). V gave up 0 bases and J gave up 3 bases; unmatched junction bases: 4. The CDR3 consists of 15 residues. The CDR3 spells CASSLGRQGTDTQYF. CDR3 DNA: TGTGCCAGCAGCTTGGGCCGACAGGGTACAGATACGCAGTATTTT.

The V and J genes are TRBV7-2 and TRBJ2-1, with D perhaps TRBD2 (6 bases). The CDR3 spans 18 residues. Germline V CDR1 and CDR2: SGHTA, FQGNSA. Trimming removed 1 base from V and 2 bases from J, with 18 bases in between. The CDR3 DNA follows: TGTGCCAGCAGCTTAGTGGGAGGTGGGGCGAGCGCCTACAATGAGCAGTTCTTC. It encodes CASSLVGGGASAYNEQFF. The full variable domain, its missing parts supplied by reference TRBV7-2 and TRBJ2-1, is GAGVSQSPSNKVTEKGKDVELRCDPISGHTALYWYRQSLGQGLEFLIYFQGNSAPDKSGLPSDRFSAERTGGSVSTLTIQRTQQEDSAVYLCASSLVGGGASAYNEQFFGPGTRLTVL.

The rearrangement links TRBV11-2 to TRBJ2-7; 10 nucleotides align to TRBD1. In germline, CDR1 is SGHAT, CDR2 FQNNGV. After removal of 3 bases from V and 3 bases from J, the junction contained 5 bases not matched to a gene. The CDR3 extends over 15 amino acids. This chain's CDR3 is CASSLSGTGVYEQYF. The DNA of the CDR3 is TGTGCCAGCAGCTTGTCCGGGACAGGGGTCTACGAGCAGTACTTC. The whole variable domain, remainder taken from reference TRBV11-2 and TRBJ2-7, is EAGVAQSPRYKIIEKRQSVAFWCNPISGHATLYWYQQILGQGPKLLIQFQNNGVVDDSQLPKDRFSAERLKGVDSTLKIQPAKLEDSAVYLCASSLSGTGVYEQYFGPGTRLTVT.

The chain carries TRBV11-3 and TRBJ2-3; the D is unclear. Looked up from germline, CDR1 is SGHNT and CDR2 is YENEEA. This CDR3 region has 15 residues. V shed 1 base and J shed 1 base, with 9 bases lying between them. The CDR3 protein is CASSLGQYRTDTQYF. DNA for the CDR3: TGTGCCAGCAGCTTAGGTCAGTACCGCACAGATACGCAGTATTTT.

This chain joins TRBV4-1 and TRBJ2-2; a possible D gene is TRBD1 (5 bases). V was trimmed by 10 bases and J by 6 bases, leaving 24 bases between them. From germline, CDR1 is MGHRA and CDR2 YSYEKL. The CDR3 runs to 16 residues. CDR3 DNA: TGCGCCACCCTGGACACTTGGGGAAAGGTCCCCGGGGAGCTGTTTTTT. This translates into CATLDTWGKVPGELFF.

The chain links TRBV12-5 to TRBJ2-1; 9 bases are shared with TRBD2. This CDR3 has 15 residues. Trimming at V came to 3 bases and at J to 5 bases, leaving 5 bases not matched to a gene. Germline lookup yields CDR1 LGHNT and CDR2 FRNRAP. Here the CDR3 reads CASGFGGGADNEQFF. As DNA, the CDR3 is TGTGCTAGTGGTTTTGGCGGGGGGGCGGACAATGAGCAGTTCTTC.

CDR3 amino acids: CASSSRTSRGGELFF. CDR3 in DNA: TGTGCCAGCAGCTCCCGGACTAGCCGGGGGGGGGAGCTGTTTTTT. The rearrangement links TRBV7-3 to TRBJ2-2, with 8 bases lining up with TRBD2. This CDR3 contains 15 residues. The germline V gene encodes CDR1 SGHTA and CDR2 FQGTGA. The V gene end was trimmed by 4 bases and the J gene end by 8 bases; junction bases not matched to a gene: 9. The full variable domain, rest sourced from reference TRBV7-3 and TRBJ2-2, is GAGVSQTPSNKVTEKGKYVELRCDPISGHTALYWYRQSLGQGPEFLIYFQGTGAADDSGLPNDRFFAVRPEGSVSTLKIQRTERGDSAVYLCASSSRTSRGGELFFGEGSRLTVL.

The sample holds one count of this clone. The V call is TRBV10-2, the J call TRBJ1-1; TRBD1 matches 8 bases. Germline CDR1 WSHSY, CDR2 SAAADI. V lost 8 bases, J lost 3 bases, and 8 bases stayed unmatched. CDR3 length: 14 amino acids. CDR3 nucleotides: TGCGCCAGCGCTGAACAGGGGGGTTACACTGAAGCTTTCTTT. This encodes CASAEQGGYTEAFF.

The chain has TRBV27 and TRBJ1-5; 9 nucleotides align to TRBD1. V was clipped by 3 bases and J by 2 bases; unmatched bases: 2. Germline lookup yields CDR1 MNHEY and CDR2 SMNVEV (reference sequence). CDR3 size: 15 residues. The CDR3 DNA reads TGTGCCAGCAGTTTCAGGGACAGGGGCAATCAGCCCCAGCATTTT. As protein: CASSFRDRGNQPQHF.

The chain uses TRBV28 and TRBJ1-2; D is ambiguous. The germline V gene has CDR1 MDHEN and CDR2 SYDVKM. The CDR3 is 11 amino acids. V was shortened by 3 bases and J by 7 bases, with 6 bases between the two germline ends. The CDR3 coding sequence is TGTGCCAGCAGTTTGGCCCGTGGCTACACCTTC. As protein: CASSLARGYTF.

The chain is built from TRBV2 and TRBJ2-1; 11 bases are a match to TRBD2. V gave up 6 bases and J gave up 10 bases; unmatched junction bases: 17. The V gene's germline CDR1 is SNHLY and CDR2 FYNNEI. The CDR3 has 17 amino acids. The CDR3 reads CASRPPILAGESSEQFF. The CDR3 nucleotides are TGTGCCAGCAGACCCCCGATACTAGCGGGGGAGTCATCAGAGCAGTTCTTC.

This clone was observed a few times. This chain links TRBV19 with TRBJ1-5, with 9 bases aligning to TRBD1. Germline CDR1 reads LNHDA; CDR2 reads SQIVND (reference sequence). The CDR3 is 16 amino acids. After removal of 4 bases from V and 4 bases from J, the junction contained 8 bases not matched to a gene. This CDR3 reads CASSTPGTGHNQPQHF. Written as DNA, the CDR3 is TGTGCCAGTAGTACTCCCGGGACAGGGCATAATCAGCCCCAGCATTTT.

The V and J genes are TRBV12-1 and TRBJ1-4; the table's TRBD1 call for D was not verified on the DNA. TRBV12-1 is listed as a pseudogene. The CDR3 spans 19 residues. This CDR3 is CASSFAGTGSQPTNEKLFF. CDR3 sequence (DNA): TGTGCCAGCAGCTTTGCCGGGACAGGGTCCCAGCCAACTAATGAAAAACTGTTTTTT.

This sequence joins TRBV6-5 and TRBJ2-7, with 8 bases matching TRBD1. V shed 6 bases and J 6 bases; nucleotides not matched to a gene: 4. This CDR3 spans 12 amino acids. Germline loops: CDR1 MNHEY, CDR2 SVGAGI. The CDR3 coding sequence is TGTGCCAGCAGGGGAACAGGGGGCGAGCAGTACTTC. This gives the protein CASRGTGGEQYF.

This chain connects TRBV7-9 to TRBJ1-2, with 7 bases identical to TRBD1. The CDR3 extends over 14 amino acids. The germline CDR1 and CDR2 sequences are SEHNR and FQNEAQ (reference sequence). Trimming cost V 5 bases and J 4 bases; bases outside gene matches: 7. CDR3 nucleotides: TGTGCCAGCAGCGATCGCGGGACAGTCTATGGCTACACCTTC. It encodes CASSDRGTVYGYTF.

Only one count was recorded for this clone. The V gene is TRBV10-1, the J gene TRBJ2-1; D uncertain. Germline V gene sequence: CDR1 WNHNN, CDR2 SYGVQD (reference sequence). V was pared by 0 bases and J by 6 bases, with 9 bases between. This CDR3 is built from 14 residues. DNA for the CDR3: TGCGCCAGCAGTGAGTCTCCCCCAGGCAATGAGCAGTTCTTC. It encodes CASSESPPGNEQFF.

This sequence joins TRBV18 and TRBJ1-2, with 7 nucleotides matching TRBD1. Unmatched junction bases numbered 6, after V lost 5 bases and J lost 6 bases. The CDR3 length is 13 residues. Germline CDR1 is KGHSH and CDR2 is LQKENI. CDR3 residues: CASSDRAWDGYTF. The CDR3 DNA reads as TGTGCCAGCTCAGACAGGGCCTGGGATGGCTACACCTTC.

This sequence joins TRBV5-1 and TRBJ2-3; 10 bases are shared with TRBD2. V shed 4 bases and J 3 bases; nucleotides not matched to a gene: 8. The CDR3 is made up of 16 amino acids. Germline CDR1 and CDR2: SGHRS and YFSETQ. In DNA form, the CDR3 reads TGCGCCAGCAGCCCAGGAACTAGCGGGGTTACAGATACGCAGTATTTT. Protein product: CASSPGTSGVTDTQYF.

The chain recombines TRBV11-1 with TRBJ1-5, with TRBD1 identical over 9 bases. Germline lookup yields CDR1 SGHAT and CDR2 FQDESV (reference sequence). The V segment lost 5 bases and the J segment 3 bases; nucleotides outside the gene matches: 5. CDR3 length: 15 amino acids. The CDR3 nucleotides are TGTGCCAGCAGCAGGACAGGGGATCCCAATCAGCCCCAGCATTTT. Translated: CASSRTGDPNQPQHF.

This clone occurred a few times. This chain connects TRBV10-3 to TRBJ1-4; perhaps TRBD1 as D (6 bases). From germline, CDR1 is ENHRY and CDR2 SYGVKD. The CDR3 length is 17 residues. V was clipped by 4 bases and J by 8 bases, with 23 bases between them. CDR3 region: CAISAQTQGIGTEKLFF. Written as DNA, the CDR3 is TGTGCCATCAGTGCCCAAACCCAGGGGATAGGCACCGAAAAACTGTTTTTT.

The genes are TRBV19 and TRBJ2-7; 8 bases agree with TRBD2. J gave up 3 bases and V 3 bases, and 10 bases lay outside the gene matches. The CDR3 loop spans 16 amino acids. Germline CDR1 is LNHDA and CDR2 is SQIVND (reference sequence). This CDR3 is CASSIGSGASFYEQYF. CDR3 nucleotide sequence: TGTGCCAGTAGTATTGGTAGCGGGGCGAGCTTCTACGAGCAGTACTTC.